The 20 T cell receptor beta chains below all came from one sample that was sequenced in a study of shared clonotypes between healthy human individuals. TCRdb keeps only in-frame clones here, not all; method: immunoSEQ multiplex PCR. The data contain some 2,500,000 clones, roughly 90% of them singletons. Specimen: naive CD4+ T cells from PBMCs. Subset indicated: CD45RA+ positively selected. These receptors came from a man in his late teens or twenties in good health. Some clones in this sample may be carry-over from other donors' samples.

The chain recombines TRBV11-2 with TRBJ2-7, with 12 bases fitting TRBD2. There are 16 residues in the CDR3. Trimming at V came to 5 bases and at J to 3 bases, leaving 8 bases not matched to a gene. Germline V gene data show CDR1 as SGHAT and CDR2 as FQNNGV. The CDR3 spells CASSQQTSGSFYEQYF. DNA of the CDR3: TGTGCCAGCAGCCAACAGACTAGCGGGAGTTTCTACGAGCAGTACTTC.

This sequence joins TRBV30 and TRBJ1-2, with D possibly TRBD1 on 6 matching bases. Trimming took off 0 bases at V and 8 bases at J, with 25 bases between the two ends. The V gene's germline CDR1 is GTSNPN and CDR2 SVGIG (reference sequence). This CDR3 is 17 amino acids long. The CDR3 here is CAWSVLIVGAGDKGYTF. The DNA for the CDR3 is TGTGCCTGGAGTGTACTCATAGTTGGGGCAGGGGATAAGGGCTACACCTTC. Drawing the rest from reference TRBV30 and TRBJ1-2, the complete variable domain is SQTIHQWPATLVQPVGSPLSLECTVEGTSNPNLYWYRQAAGRGLQLLFYSVGIGQISSEVPQNLSASRPQDRQFILSSKKLLLSDSGFYLCAWSVLIVGAGDKGYTFGSGTRLTVV.

The chain has TRBV9 and TRBJ1-5; D call uncertain. Germline lookup yields CDR1 SGDLS and CDR2 YYNGEE. V lost 3 bases to trimming and J lost 1 base, with 8 bases between them. CDR3 size: 14 residues. Here the CDR3 DNA reads TGTGCCAGCAGCGCCGACTTAAGCAATCAGCCCCAGCATTTT. It codes for CASSADLSNQPQHF. The variable domain in full, with the rest retrieved from reference TRBV9 and TRBJ1-5, is DSGVTQTPKHLITATGQRVTLRCSPRSGDLSVYWYQQSLDQGLQFLIQYYNGEERAKGNILERFSAQQFPDLHSELNLSSLELGDSALYFCASSADLSNQPQHFGDGTRLSIL.

The chain carries TRBV7-2 and TRBJ2-5, with D tentatively TRBD1 (6 bases). Germline assignment: CDR1 SGHTA and CDR2 FQGNSA. Trimming took 5 bases from V and 7 from J, leaving 14 bases between them. The CDR3 totals 13 residues. Here the CDR3 DNA reads TGTGCCAGCAGCGGACGGGCAGGGGTGACCCAGTACTTC. This codes for CASSGRAGVTQYF.

CDR3 region: CASRAPGVYEQYF. The CDR3 DNA sequence: TGTGCCAGCAGGGCCCCGGGGGTCTACGAGCAGTACTTC. This chain links TRBV6-5 with TRBJ2-7; tentative D call: TRBD2 (6 bases). The germline V and J ends were trimmed by 6 bases and 3 bases, with 12 bases remaining between them. Germline values: CDR1 MNHEY, CDR2 SVGAGI. This CDR3 is 13 amino acids long.

The chain carries TRBV7-2 and TRBJ2-7; a possible D gene is TRBD2 (5 bases). The CDR3 is 16 amino acids. Trimming cost V 1 base and J 3 bases, with 16 bases left between them. Germline CDR1 reads SGHTA; CDR2 reads FQGNSA. The CDR3 nucleotides read TGTGCCAGCAGCTTAGTGTCGGGCCGGGAACTCTACGAGCAGTACTTC. Its translation: CASSLVSGRELYEQYF.

The DNA of the CDR3 is TGCGCCAGCAGCCGGGGACAGGGGGCGAGTTCACCCCTCCACTTT. It yields the protein CASSRGQGASSPLHF. The V gene is TRBV4-1, the J gene TRBJ1-6; 12 bases are a match to TRBD1. CDR1 MGHRA and CDR2 YSYEKL come from the germline V gene. The CDR3 totals 15 residues. Losses at the gene ends were 4 bases for V and 9 bases for J; bases not matched to a gene: 4.

The V and J genes are TRBV5-8 and TRBJ1-4, with TRBD1 as a possible D gene (6 bases). Looked up from germline, CDR1 is SGHTS and CDR2 is YDEGEE. Deletions cut 4 bases from V and 5 bases from J, with 15 bases between. The CDR3 length is 15 residues. CDR3 region: CASSQQTGSNEKLFF. The CDR3 bases are TGTGCCAGCAGCCAGCAGACAGGTTCCAATGAAAAACTGTTTTTT.

V and J are TRBV2 and TRBJ2-5, with a tentative D call TRBD1 (6 bases). This CDR3 spans 15 amino acids. Germline values: CDR1 SNHLY, CDR2 FYNNEI. Trimming stripped 7 bases from V and 5 bases from J, with 20 bases between. The CDR3 reads CASTEQGGRGETQYF. The DNA of the CDR3 is TGTGCCAGCACCGAACAAGGGGGTAGGGGCGAGACCCAGTACTTC. Using reference TRBV2 and TRBJ2-5 for the parts outside the CDR3, the full variable domain is EPEVTQTPSHQVTQMGQEVILRCVPISNHLYFYWYRQILGQKVEFLVSFYNNEISEKSEIFDDQFSVERPDGSNFTLKIRSTKLEDSAMYFCASTEQGGRGETQYFGPGTRLLVL.

The V call is TRBV10-3, the J call TRBJ1-2, with 7 bases that match TRBD1. J lost 8 bases, V lost 7 bases, and 10 bases had no gene match. The length of the CDR3 is 13 residues. The germline V gene has CDR1 ENHRY and CDR2 SYGVKD. CDR3: CAIKPTGSGGYTF. CDR3 in DNA: TGTGCCATCAAACCGACAGGGTCAGGCGGCTACACCTTC.

The chain recombines TRBV10-2 with TRBJ2-7; D gene unclear. Trimming left V 6 bases short and J 7 bases short, with 13 bases between. The CDR3 length is 12 residues. Germline CDR1 and CDR2: WSHSY and SAAADI. The CDR3 reads CASRGLREEQYF. CDR3 nucleotide sequence: TGCGCCAGCAGAGGCCTGCGTGAAGAGCAGTACTTC.

The genes are TRBV15 and TRBJ2-5; perhaps D is TRBD1 or TRBD2 (6 bases each). V lost 0 bases and J 2 bases, leaving 10 bases between the germline ends. CDR3 size: 15 residues. Germline V gene data show CDR1 as LNHNV and CDR2 as YYDKDF (reference sequence). DNA of the CDR3: TGTGCCACCAGCAGAGATAGGGGGACTCAAGAGACCCAGTACTTC. This gives the protein CATSRDRGTQETQYF.

Remarks on this clone: Other DNA sequences within the sample encode an identical CDR3. V is TRBV5-1 and J is TRBJ2-3; 11 nucleotides line up with TRBD2. The CDR3 covers 15 residues. Germline CDR1 and CDR2: SGHRS and YFSETQ. J was trimmed by 6 bases and V by 3 bases; bases with no gene match: 6. In DNA, the CDR3 is TGCGCCAGCAGCTACCTAGCGGGAGGAAGCGATACGCAGTATTTT. Protein product: CASSYLAGGSDTQYF.

The J gene is TRBJ2-1, the V gene TRBV5-6; 11 nucleotides match TRBD2. The CDR3 is made up of 13 amino acids. Losses at the gene ends were 4 bases for V and 12 bases for J; bases not matched to a gene: 6. The germline gives CDR1 SGHDT, CDR2 YYEEEE. The CDR3 DNA sequence: TGTGCCAGCAGCGAGATAGCGGGAGGGCCGCAGTTCTTC. Protein product: CASSEIAGGPQFF.

This clone has just one count. The rearrangement uses TRBV11-2 and TRBJ2-3; 7 bases map to TRBD1. The CDR3 has 13 residues. V lost 10 bases, J lost 1 base, and 5 bases stayed unmatched. Germline lookup yields CDR1 SGHAT and CDR2 FQNNGV. CDR3 sequence reads: CATRDRGTDTQYF. The CDR3 DNA reads as TGTGCCACTCGAGACAGGGGCACAGATACGCAGTATTTT.

The rearrangement links TRBV11-2 to TRBJ2-1; TRBD2 matches 13 bases. The CDR3 contains 16 residues. V gave up 5 bases and J gave up 6 bases; unmatched junction bases: 7. Germline V lookup: CDR1 SGHAT, CDR2 FQNNGV. The CDR3 nucleotides read TGTGCCAGCAGCCCAGGGACTAGCGGGATTTCCAATGAGCAGTTCTTC. Its translation is CASSPGTSGISNEQFF.

The chain couples TRBV2 to TRBJ1-1; D is unresolved. The CDR3 is made up of 11 amino acids. CDR1 is SNHLY, CDR2 FYNNEI, per germline. Trimming removed 6 bases at V and 8 bases at J, with 10 bases between. DNA for the CDR3: TGTGCCAGCAGGACGATACGGGAAGCTTTCTTT. Translated, it gives CASRTIREAFF.

In nucleotides, the CDR3 is TGTGCCAGCGGACTAGCGGGAACCCGAAATGAGCAGTTCTTC. It translates to CASGLAGTRNEQFF. V and J are TRBV25-1 and TRBJ2-1, with 12 bases that match TRBD2. V lost 8 bases and J lost 7; bases outside the gene matches: 6. The CDR3 runs 14 residues. The germline CDR1 and CDR2 sequences are MGHDK and SYGVNS.

This sequence joins TRBV11-2 and TRBJ2-6; D remains unclear. Germline lookup yields CDR1 SGHAT and CDR2 FQNNGV. The CDR3 is made up of 17 amino acids. V dropped 6 bases and J dropped 0 bases, with 15 bases sitting between them. The DNA of the CDR3 is TGTGCCAGCAGTTCAGGCCGCATTCTCTCTGGGGCCAACGTCCTGACTTTC. Its protein product is CASSSGRILSGANVLTF.

The rearrangement links TRBV4-2 to TRBJ2-1; D gene uncertain. The germline V gene has CDR1 LGHNA and CDR2 YNFKEQ. This CDR3 region has 15 residues. Trimming removed 1 base from V and 6 bases from J, with 13 bases in between. The chain's CDR3 is CASSQGSLGSNEQFF. The CDR3 region has the DNA TGTGCCAGCAGCCAAGGGTCTTTAGGAAGCAATGAGCAGTTCTTC.